These 10 T cell receptor beta chains came from one sample sequenced in a study of blood T cell repertoires in COVID-19. The table came from immunoSEQ multiplex PCR; TCRdb's copy has only in-frame clones and leaves some out. The data contain around 220,000 clones, 75% to 90% of them seen just once; the ten biggest clones take up 4.5% to 5.5%. The sample was peripheral blood. The source is a human donor in a cohort sampled during active COVID-19.

The V and J genes are TRBV27 and TRBJ1-5; TRBD1 is a possible D gene (6 bases). In germline, CDR1 is MNHEY, CDR2 SMNVEV (reference sequence). V was cut by 5 bases and J by 4 bases, with 9 bases left in between. CDR3 length: 13 residues. The CDR3 spells CASSLQGNQPQHF. The CDR3 DNA reads TGTGCCAGCAGTCTACAGGGTAATCAGCCCCAGCATTTT.

The chain employs TRBV4-3 and TRBJ2-1; 12 nucleotides align to TRBD2. Germline CDR1 is LGHNA and CDR2 is YSLEER. Unmatched junction bases numbered 4, after V lost 3 bases and J lost 7 bases. The CDR3 extends over 15 amino acids. The CDR3, as DNA: TGCGCCAGCAGCCAGACTAGCGGGAGTTTGAATGAGCAGTTCTTC. It specifies CASSQTSGSLNEQFF.

The V call is TRBV6-1, the J call TRBJ1-5, with 12 bases that match TRBD1. CDR3 size: 15 residues. With 3 bases clipped from V and 6 bases from J, the junction kept 3 bases outside the gene matches. The V gene's germline CDR1 is MNHNS and CDR2 SASEGT. The CDR3 coding sequence is TGTGCCAGCAGTGAGGGGACAGGGGGCGTTCAGCCCCAGCATTTT. Its protein product is CASSEGTGGVQPQHF.

The chain recombines TRBV5-1 with TRBJ2-7; TRBD2 matches 9 bases. This CDR3 has 14 residues. The germline V gene has CDR1 SGHRS and CDR2 YFSETQ. V trimming: 5 bases; J trimming: 4 bases; junction bases outside the gene matches: 7. The CDR3 nucleotides are TGCGCCAGCAGGTTAGTAGCGGGAGAGTACGAGCAGTACTTC. It codes for CASRLVAGEYEQYF. The complete variable domain, with remaining parts taken from reference TRBV5-1 and TRBJ2-7, reads KAGVTQTPRYLIKTRGQQVTLSCSPISGHRSVSWYQQTPGQGLQFLFEYFSETQRNKGNFPGRFSGRQFSNSRSEMNVSTLELGDSALYLCASRLVAGEYEQYFGPGTRLTVT.

This chain links TRBV5-1 with TRBJ2-7, with TRBD1 matching 10 bases. The CDR3 extends over 16 amino acids. Per germline, CDR1 SGHRS and CDR2 YFSETQ. The V segment lost 0 bases and the J segment 1 base; nucleotides outside the gene matches: 4. CDR3 protein: CASSLATGGASYEQYF. Written as DNA, the CDR3 is TGCGCCAGCAGCTTGGCGACAGGGGGCGCGTCCTACGAGCAGTACTTC.

The rearrangement links TRBV7-7 to TRBJ2-1; D is uncertain. The length of the CDR3 is 14 residues. CDR1 is SSHAT, CDR2 FNYEAQ, per germline (reference sequence). V shed 2 bases and J shed 7 bases, with 12 bases lying between them. The CDR3 nucleotides are TGTGCCAGCAGCTTATCTCTTTTATCGAATGAGCAGTTCTTC. Its translation: CASSLSLLSNEQFF.

The V gene is TRBV16, the J gene TRBJ2-7; 7 bases align to TRBD1. The CDR3 consists of 13 residues. Germline V gene sequence: CDR1 KGHSY, CDR2 FQNENV. With 5 bases clipped from V and 5 bases from J, the junction kept 6 bases outside the gene matches. The CDR3 here is CASSGRQGNEQYF. The CDR3, as DNA: TGTGCCAGCAGCGGGAGACAGGGAAACGAGCAGTACTTC.

The V call is TRBV5-1, the J call TRBJ1-1; D perhaps matches TRBD1 (5 bases). CDR1 and CDR2 from the germline V gene are SGHRS and YFSETQ. The CDR3 extends over 15 amino acids. Trimming stripped 0 bases from V and 5 bases from J, with 14 bases between. In DNA form, the CDR3 reads TGCGCCAGCAGCTTGGTAACAGGACCCTTGACTGAAGCTTTCTTT. It codes for CASSLVTGPLTEAFF.

The genes are TRBV6-4 and TRBJ2-7; D gene unclear. Trimming shortened V by 2 bases and J by 4 bases, and 9 bases separated the two germline ends. This CDR3 has 13 amino acids. CDR1 and CDR2 (germline): MRHNA, SNTAGT. The CDR3 bases are TGTGCCAGCAGTGACCCCCTCGTTTACGAGCAGTACTTC. It codes for CASSDPLVYEQYF.

The chain employs TRBV2 and TRBJ1-5; weak D call: TRBD1 (6 bases). Trimming removed 7 bases from V and 3 bases from J, with 16 bases in between. Germline V gene lookup returns CDR1 SNHLY and CDR2 FYNNEI. This CDR3 comprises 15 residues. Here the CDR3 DNA reads TGTGCCAGCACCGAAAGTCAGGGGAACAATCAGCCCCAGCATTTT. This codes for CASTESQGNNQPQHF.